Shown below are 13 T cell receptor beta chains from a single sample sequenced in a study of shared clonotypes between healthy human individuals. The table came from immunoSEQ multiplex PCR; TCRdb's copy has only in-frame clones and leaves some out. The sample contains 1 million to 1.2 million clones, roughly 80% of which appear only once. Specimen: memory CD4+ T cells from PBMCs. The subset: CD45RA-negative fraction. The source of these receptors is a man aged 18 to 29 in good health. Some clones in this sample may be carry-over from other donors' samples.

The CDR3 sequence is CASSLDAARYEQYF. The CDR3 DNA is TGCGCCAGCAGCTTGGACGCGGCGCGCTACGAGCAGTACTTC. The chain carries TRBV5-1 and TRBJ2-7; no firm D call. V lost 0 bases and J 3 bases, leaving 10 bases between the germline ends. The length of the CDR3 is 14 residues. Germline CDR1 SGHRS, CDR2 YFSETQ.

This clone was seen only once. Other DNA sequences in the same sample also yield this CDR3. The CDR3 spells CASSERLGGETQYF. CDR3 in DNA: TGTGCCAGCAGTGAACGCCTCGGTGGAGAGACCCAGTACTTC. The chain carries TRBV2 and TRBJ2-5; D unresolved. Germline CDR1 and CDR2: SNHLY and FYNNEI. The CDR3 length is 14 residues. V was trimmed by 2 bases and J by 4 bases, leaving 11 bases between them.

There are a few counts of this clone. The chain recombines TRBV6-5 with TRBJ2-3, with D hard to call. Deletions cut 0 bases from V and 5 bases from J, with 12 bases between. This CDR3 contains 15 residues. Germline loops: CDR1 MNHEY, CDR2 SVGAGI. The CDR3 DNA follows: TGTGCCAGCAGTTACTCGAAAGGGCGGTTAGATACGCAGTATTTT. It specifies CASSYSKGRLDTQYF.

The CDR3, as DNA: TGTGCCAGCAGCTTCCTTAGCGGCTTAAACTACAATGAGCAGTTCTTC. It encodes CASSFLSGLNYNEQFF. The genes are TRBV11-2 and TRBJ2-1; maybe TRBD2 (6 bases). Germline assignment: CDR1 SGHAT and CDR2 FQNNGV. The CDR3 covers 16 residues. The V and J ends lost 3 bases and 3 bases respectively, with 15 bases between them. Combining the CDR3 with reference TRBV11-2 and TRBJ2-1 gives the whole variable domain EAGVAQSPRYKIIEKRQSVAFWCNPISGHATLYWYQQILGQGPKLLIQFQNNGVVDDSQLPKDRFSAERLKGVDSTLKIQPAKLEDSAVYLCASSFLSGLNYNEQFFGPGTRLTVL.

The gene calls are TRBV6-5 and TRBJ2-7, with D hard to call. The CDR3 length is 14 residues. CDR1 and CDR2 from the germline V gene are MNHEY and SVGAGI. Trimming took off 2 bases at V and 5 bases at J, with 13 bases between the two ends. This chain's CDR3 is CASSYALSHHEQYF. CDR3 DNA sequence: TGTGCCAGCAGTTACGCCCTAAGCCATCACGAGCAGTACTTC.

This clone was counted once. V usage is TRBV6-5 and J usage is TRBJ2-3; 11 bases line up with TRBD1. CDR3 length: 15 amino acids. The V segment lost 4 bases and the J segment 5 bases; nucleotides outside the gene matches: 5. Per the germline V gene, CDR1 is MNHEY and CDR2 is SVGAGI. CDR3: CASSFVGQGVDTQYF. The CDR3 DNA reads TGTGCCAGCAGTTTTGTGGGACAGGGGGTAGATACGCAGTATTTT.

This chain uses TRBV4-2 with TRBJ1-1; D is ambiguous. Germline loops: CDR1 LGHNA, CDR2 YNFKEQ. This CDR3 is 16 amino acids long. V lost 0 bases and J lost 0, with 11 bases in between. The CDR3 DNA sequence: TGTGCCAGCAGCCAAGATGCGGTTCTAATGAACACTGAAGCTTTCTTT. Residues: CASSQDAVLMNTEAFF.

This clone was recorded a few times. This same CDR3 is encoded by further DNA sequences in the sample. The chain employs TRBV19 and TRBJ1-5, with D maybe TRBD1 (5 bases). The CDR3 totals 13 residues. Germline CDR1 LNHDA, CDR2 SQIVND (reference sequence). Trimming removed 5 bases from V and 7 bases from J, with 12 bases in between. The CDR3 loop reads CASSVQGGQPQHF. The CDR3 bases are TGTGCCAGTAGTGTCCAGGGTGGGCAGCCCCAGCATTTT.

The chain uses TRBV18 and TRBJ2-1, with D possibly TRBD2 on 6 matching bases. This CDR3 comprises 14 residues. V was clipped by 2 bases and J by 1 base, with 6 bases between them. CDR1 and CDR2 from the germline V gene are KGHSH and LQKENI. The CDR3 loop reads CASSPGGSYNEQFF. CDR3 in DNA: TGTGCCAGCTCACCAGGGGGGTCCTACAATGAGCAGTTCTTC.

The chain employs TRBV18 and TRBJ2-5; TRBD1 might be the D (5 bases). CDR1 is KGHSH, CDR2 LQKENI, per germline. Trimming stripped 1 base from V and 7 bases from J, with 13 bases between. The CDR3 sequence is 14 residues long. This chain's CDR3 is CASSPHQGWGTQYF. The CDR3 nucleotides are TGTGCCAGCTCACCACACCAGGGATGGGGGACCCAGTACTTC.

Regarding this clone: This could be a read error, since a much larger clone is one nucleotide away. In the same sample, other DNA sequences code for this CDR3. The chain is built from TRBV2 and TRBJ2-7, with TRBD1 identical over 10 bases. Germline V gives CDR1 SNHLY, CDR2 FYNNEI. The CDR3 is 13 amino acids. V gave up 6 bases and J gave up 4 bases; unmatched junction bases: 3. The CDR3 nucleotides read TGTGCCAGCAGGGAGGACAGGGGGTACGAGCAGTACTTC. It is translated as CASREDRGYEQYF.

The chain is built from TRBV7-3 and TRBJ2-7, with D maybe TRBD2 (6 bases). The CDR3 covers 14 residues. Trimming stripped 2 bases from V and 6 bases from J, with 14 bases between. CDR1 and CDR2 (germline): SGHTA, FQGTGA. For the CDR3, the DNA is TGTGCCAGCAGCTTAGTTAGCGGCCCCCTCGAGCAGTACTTC. This codes for CASSLVSGPLEQYF. The full variable domain, in which reference TRBV7-3 and TRBJ2-7 provide the parts outside the CDR3, is GAGVSQTPSNKVTEKGKYVELRCDPISGHTALYWYRQSLGQGPEFLIYFQGTGAADDSGLPNDRFFAVRPEGSVSTLKIQRTERGDSAVYLCASSLVSGPLEQYFGPGTRLTVT.

There are a few counts of this clone. The J gene is TRBJ1-4, the V gene TRBV5-1; 8 bases line up with TRBD1. CDR3 length: 15 residues. Germline V lookup: CDR1 SGHRS, CDR2 YFSETQ. Trimming cost V 8 bases and J 8 bases; bases outside gene matches: 14. DNA for the CDR3: TGCGCCAGAAGGAGAACCGGGACAGGCCGGGAAAAACTGTTTTTT. Protein sequence: CARRRTGTGREKLFF.